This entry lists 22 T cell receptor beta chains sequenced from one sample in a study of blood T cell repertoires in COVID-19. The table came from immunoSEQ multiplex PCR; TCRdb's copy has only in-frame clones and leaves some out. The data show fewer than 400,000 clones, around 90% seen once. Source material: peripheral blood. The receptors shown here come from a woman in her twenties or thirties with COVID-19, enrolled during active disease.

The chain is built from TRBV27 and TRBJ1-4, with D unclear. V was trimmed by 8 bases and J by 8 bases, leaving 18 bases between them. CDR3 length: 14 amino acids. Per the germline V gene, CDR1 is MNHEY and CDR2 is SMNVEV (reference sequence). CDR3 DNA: TGTGCCAGCGGCCTGACTCTTACGGGAGAAAAACTGTTTTTT. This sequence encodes CASGLTLTGEKLFF.

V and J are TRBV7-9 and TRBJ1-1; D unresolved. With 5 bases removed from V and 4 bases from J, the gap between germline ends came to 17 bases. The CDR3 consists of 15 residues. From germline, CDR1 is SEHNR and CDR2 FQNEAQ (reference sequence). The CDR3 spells CASSPSGVEVTEAFF. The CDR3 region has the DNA TGTGCCAGCAGCCCCAGCGGGGTAGAGGTCACTGAAGCTTTCTTT.

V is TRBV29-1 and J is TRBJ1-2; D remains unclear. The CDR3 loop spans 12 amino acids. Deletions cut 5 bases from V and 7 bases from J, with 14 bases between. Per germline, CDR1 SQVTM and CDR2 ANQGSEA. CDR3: CSVWAHPGGYTF. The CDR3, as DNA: TGCAGCGTTTGGGCCCATCCTGGTGGCTACACCTTC.

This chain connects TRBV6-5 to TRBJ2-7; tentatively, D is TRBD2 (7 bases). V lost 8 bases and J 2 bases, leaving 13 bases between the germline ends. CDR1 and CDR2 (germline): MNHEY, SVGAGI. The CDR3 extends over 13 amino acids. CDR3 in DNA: TGTGCCAGCGGGGCGGGGGCAACCTACGAGCAGTACTTC. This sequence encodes CASGAGATYEQYF.

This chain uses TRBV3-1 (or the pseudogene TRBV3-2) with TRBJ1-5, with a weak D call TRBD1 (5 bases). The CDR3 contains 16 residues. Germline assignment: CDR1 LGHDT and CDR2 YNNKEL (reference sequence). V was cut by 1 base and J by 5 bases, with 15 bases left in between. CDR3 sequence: CASSQGVQDKHQPQHF. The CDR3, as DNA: TGTGCCAGCAGCCAAGGGGTCCAGGACAAACATCAGCCCCAGCATTTT.

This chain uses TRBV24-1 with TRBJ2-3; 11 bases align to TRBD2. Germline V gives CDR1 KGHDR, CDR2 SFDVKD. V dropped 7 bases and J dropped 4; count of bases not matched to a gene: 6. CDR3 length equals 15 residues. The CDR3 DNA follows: TGTGCCACCAGAGGGACTAGCGGAGGTCCAGATACGCAGTATTTT. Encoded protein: CATRGTSGGPDTQYF.

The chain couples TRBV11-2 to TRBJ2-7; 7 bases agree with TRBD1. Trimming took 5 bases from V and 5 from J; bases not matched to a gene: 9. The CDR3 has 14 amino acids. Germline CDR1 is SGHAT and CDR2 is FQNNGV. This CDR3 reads CASSRPDRLDEQYF. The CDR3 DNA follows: TGTGCCAGCAGCCGCCCGGACAGGCTCGACGAGCAGTACTTC. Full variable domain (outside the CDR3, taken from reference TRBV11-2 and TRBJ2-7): EAGVAQSPRYKIIEKRQSVAFWCNPISGHATLYWYQQILGQGPKLLIQFQNNGVVDDSQLPKDRFSAERLKGVDSTLKIQPAKLEDSAVYLCASSRPDRLDEQYFGPGTRLTVT.

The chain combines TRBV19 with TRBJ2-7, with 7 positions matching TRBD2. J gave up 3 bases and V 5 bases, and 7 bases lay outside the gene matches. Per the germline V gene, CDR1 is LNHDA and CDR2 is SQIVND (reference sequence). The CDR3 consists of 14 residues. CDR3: CASSRASGNYEQYF. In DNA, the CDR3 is TGTGCCAGTAGTCGGGCAAGCGGGAACTACGAGCAGTACTTC.

The CDR3 protein is CASSLASGVWSNQPQHF. The CDR3 DNA is TGTGCCAGCAGCTTAGCGAGCGGGGTTTGGAGCAATCAGCCCCAGCATTTT. This rearrangement joins TRBV7-7 to TRBJ1-5; D uncertain. Trimming cost V 0 bases and J 1 base, with 13 bases left between them. This CDR3 spans 17 amino acids. From germline, CDR1 is SSHAT and CDR2 FNYEAQ (reference sequence).

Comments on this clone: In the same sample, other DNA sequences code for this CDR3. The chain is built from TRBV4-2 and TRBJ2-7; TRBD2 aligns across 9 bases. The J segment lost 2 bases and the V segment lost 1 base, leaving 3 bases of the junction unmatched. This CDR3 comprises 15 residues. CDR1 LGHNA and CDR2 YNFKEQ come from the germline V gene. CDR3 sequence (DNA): TGTGCCAGCAGCCAAGGGGCTAGCGGGACCTACGAGCAGTACTTC. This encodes CASSQGASGTYEQYF.

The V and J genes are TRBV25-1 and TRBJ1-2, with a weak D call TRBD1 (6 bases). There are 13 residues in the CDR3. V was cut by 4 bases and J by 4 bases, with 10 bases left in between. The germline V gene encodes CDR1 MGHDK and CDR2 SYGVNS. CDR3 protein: CASSVGTPYGYTF. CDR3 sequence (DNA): TGTGCCAGCAGTGTCGGGACACCCTATGGCTACACCTTC.

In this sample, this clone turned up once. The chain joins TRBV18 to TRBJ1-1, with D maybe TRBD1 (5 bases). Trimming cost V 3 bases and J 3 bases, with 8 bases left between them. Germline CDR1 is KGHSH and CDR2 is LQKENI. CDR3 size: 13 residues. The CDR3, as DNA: TGTGCCAGCTCACCCAGGGAGGACACTGAAGCTTTCTTT. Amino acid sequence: CASSPREDTEAFF.

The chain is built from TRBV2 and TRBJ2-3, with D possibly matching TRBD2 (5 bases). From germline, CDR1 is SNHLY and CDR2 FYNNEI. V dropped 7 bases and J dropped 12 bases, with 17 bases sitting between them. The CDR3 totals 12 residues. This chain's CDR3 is CASTLDSPPQYF. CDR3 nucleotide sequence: TGTGCCAGCACCCTGGACTCCCCACCCCAGTATTTT.

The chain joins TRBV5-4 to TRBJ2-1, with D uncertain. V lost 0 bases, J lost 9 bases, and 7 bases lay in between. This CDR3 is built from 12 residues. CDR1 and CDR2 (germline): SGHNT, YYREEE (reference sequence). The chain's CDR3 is CASSLELREQFF. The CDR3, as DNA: TGTGCCAGCAGCTTGGAGTTGCGTGAGCAGTTCTTC.

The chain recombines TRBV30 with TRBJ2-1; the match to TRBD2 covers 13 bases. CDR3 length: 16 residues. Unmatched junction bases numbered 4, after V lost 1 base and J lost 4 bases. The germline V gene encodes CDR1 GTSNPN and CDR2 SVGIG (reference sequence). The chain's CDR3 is CAWSAPLAGGYNEQFF. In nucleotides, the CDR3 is TGTGCCTGGAGTGCGCCACTAGCGGGAGGGTACAATGAGCAGTTCTTC. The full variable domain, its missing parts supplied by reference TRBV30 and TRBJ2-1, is SQTIHQWPATLVQPVGSPLSLECTVEGTSNPNLYWYRQAAGRGLQLLFYSVGIGQISSEVPQNLSASRPQDRQFILSSKKLLLSDSGFYLCAWSAPLAGGYNEQFFGPGTRLTVL.

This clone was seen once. CDR3 nucleotide sequence: TGTGCCAGCAGCCCAGGGGGATCTTATGGCTACACCTTC. It encodes CASSPGGSYGYTF. The genes are TRBV2 and TRBJ1-2; 7 nucleotides align to TRBD1. The length of the CDR3 is 13 residues. Germline V gene sequence: CDR1 SNHLY, CDR2 FYNNEI. With 6 bases clipped from V and 5 bases from J, the junction kept 6 bases outside the gene matches.

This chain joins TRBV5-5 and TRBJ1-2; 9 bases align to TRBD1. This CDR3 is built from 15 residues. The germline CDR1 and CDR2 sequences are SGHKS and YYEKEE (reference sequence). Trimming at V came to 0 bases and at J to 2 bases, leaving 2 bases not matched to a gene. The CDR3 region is CASSLDGQGNYGYTF. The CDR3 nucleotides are TGTGCCAGCAGCTTGGACGGACAGGGGAACTATGGCTACACCTTC.

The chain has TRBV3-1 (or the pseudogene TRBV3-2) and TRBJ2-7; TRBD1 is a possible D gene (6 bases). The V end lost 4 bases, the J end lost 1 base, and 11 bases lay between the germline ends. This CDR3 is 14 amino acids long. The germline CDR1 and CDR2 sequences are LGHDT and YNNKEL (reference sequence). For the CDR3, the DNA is TGTGCCAGCAGCCCAGACAGGTTTTCCTACGAGCAGTACTTC. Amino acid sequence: CASSPDRFSYEQYF.

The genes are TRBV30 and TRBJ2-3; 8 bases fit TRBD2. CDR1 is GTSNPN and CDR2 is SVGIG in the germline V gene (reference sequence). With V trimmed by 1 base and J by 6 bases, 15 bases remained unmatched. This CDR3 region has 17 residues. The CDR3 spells CAWSASLTGRAADTQYF. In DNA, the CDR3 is TGTGCCTGGAGTGCCTCCCTTACCGGGAGGGCCGCGGATACGCAGTATTTT.

The CDR3 nucleotides read TGTGCCAGCAGCTTAACGGACTTCTCCGGGGCCAACGTCCTGACTTTC. This codes for CASSLTDFSGANVLTF. J is TRBJ2-6 and V is TRBV11-2; possibly TRBD2 for D (5 bases). The CDR3 spans 16 residues. With 2 bases removed from V and 4 bases from J, the gap between germline ends came to 12 bases. Per germline, CDR1 SGHAT and CDR2 FQNNGV.

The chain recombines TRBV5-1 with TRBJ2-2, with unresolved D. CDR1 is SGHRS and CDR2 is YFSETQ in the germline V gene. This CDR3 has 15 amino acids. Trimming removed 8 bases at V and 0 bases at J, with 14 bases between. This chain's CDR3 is CASQSLGANTGELFF. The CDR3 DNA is TGCGCCAGTCAAAGTTTGGGCGCGAACACCGGGGAGCTGTTTTTT.

The CDR3 DNA reads as TGTGCCAGCAGTTACGGGGCGGGAGCGGGGGCCCAGTACTTC. Translating it yields CASSYGAGAGAQYF. The chain carries TRBV6-2 or TRBV6-3 and TRBJ2-5; TRBD2 matches at 8 bases. Germline-derived CDR1 and CDR2 are MNHEY and SVGEGT. The CDR3 runs 14 residues. With 2 bases clipped from V and 9 bases from J, the junction kept 8 bases outside the gene matches.